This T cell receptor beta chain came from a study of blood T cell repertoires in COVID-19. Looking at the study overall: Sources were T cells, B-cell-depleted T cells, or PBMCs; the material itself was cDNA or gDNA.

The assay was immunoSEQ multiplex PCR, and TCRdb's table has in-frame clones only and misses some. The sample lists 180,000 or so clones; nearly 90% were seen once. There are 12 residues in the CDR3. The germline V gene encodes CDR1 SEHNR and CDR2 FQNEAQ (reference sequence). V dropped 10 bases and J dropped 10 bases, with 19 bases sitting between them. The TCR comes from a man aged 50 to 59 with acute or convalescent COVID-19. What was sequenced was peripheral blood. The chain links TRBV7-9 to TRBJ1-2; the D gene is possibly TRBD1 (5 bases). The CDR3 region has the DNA TGTGCCACCATAGGGGCAGGGATTGCCTACACCTTC. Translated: CATIGAGIAYTF.